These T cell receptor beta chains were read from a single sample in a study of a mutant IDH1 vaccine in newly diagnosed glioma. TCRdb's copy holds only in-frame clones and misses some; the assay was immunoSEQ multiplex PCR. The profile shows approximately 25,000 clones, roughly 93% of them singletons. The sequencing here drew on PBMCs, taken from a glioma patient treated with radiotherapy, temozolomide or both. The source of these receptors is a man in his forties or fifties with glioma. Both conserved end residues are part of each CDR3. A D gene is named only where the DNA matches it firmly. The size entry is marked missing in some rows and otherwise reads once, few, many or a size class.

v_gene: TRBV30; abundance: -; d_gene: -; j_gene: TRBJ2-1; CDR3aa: CAWSVLGLGEQFF; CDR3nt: TGTGCCTGGAGTGTACTAGGGTTAGGTGAGCAGTTCTTC
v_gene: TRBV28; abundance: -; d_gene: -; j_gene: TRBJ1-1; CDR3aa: CASSKTGREEAFF; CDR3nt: TGTGCCAGCAGTAAGACAGGCAGAGAGGAAGCTTTCTTT
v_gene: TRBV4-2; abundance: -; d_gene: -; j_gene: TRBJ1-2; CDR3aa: CASSQGLFEDQGYTF; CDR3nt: TGTGCCAGCAGCCAAGGACTCTTCGAGGATCAAGGCTACACCTTC
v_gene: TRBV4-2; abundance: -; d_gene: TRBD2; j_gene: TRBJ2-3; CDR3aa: CATHRRTSGYF; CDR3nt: TGTGCCACACACCGGAGGACTAGCGGGTATTTT
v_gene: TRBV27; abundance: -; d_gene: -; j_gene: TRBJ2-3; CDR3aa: CASSLAQGGDTQYF; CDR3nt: TGTGCCAGCAGTTTGGCGCAGGGGGGAGATACGCAGTATTTT
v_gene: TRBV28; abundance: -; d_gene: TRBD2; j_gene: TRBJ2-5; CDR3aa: CASSPPGTRGETQYF; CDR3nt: TGTGCCAGCAGTCCTCCGGGGACTAGGGGAGAGACCCAGTACTTC
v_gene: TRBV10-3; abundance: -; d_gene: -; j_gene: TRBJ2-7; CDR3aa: CAISEPETGRGLYEQYF; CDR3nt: TGTGCCATCAGTGAGCCAGAGACGGGTAGGGGCTTGTACGAGCAGTACTTC
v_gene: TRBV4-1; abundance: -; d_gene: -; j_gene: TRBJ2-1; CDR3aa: CASSPPSSNEQFF; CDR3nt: TGCGCCAGCAGCCCCCCCAGTTCGAATGAGCAGTTCTTC
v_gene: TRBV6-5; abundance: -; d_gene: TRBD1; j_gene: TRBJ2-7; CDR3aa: CASSLQGSSYEQYF; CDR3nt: TGTGCCAGCAGTTTACAGGGGAGCTCCTACGAGCAGTACTTC
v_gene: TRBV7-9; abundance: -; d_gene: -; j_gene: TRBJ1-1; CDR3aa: CASSRGETEAFF; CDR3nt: TGTGCCAGCAGCAGAGGGGAAACTGAAGCTTTCTTT
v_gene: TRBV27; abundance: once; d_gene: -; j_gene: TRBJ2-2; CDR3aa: CASSLYGVETGELFF; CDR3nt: TGTGCCAGCAGTTTATACGGTGTGGAAACCGGGGAGCTGTTTTTT
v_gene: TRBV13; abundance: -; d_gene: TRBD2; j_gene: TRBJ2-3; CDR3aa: CASSLATSGGALWDTQYF; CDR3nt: TGTGCCAGCAGCTTAGCGACTAGCGGGGGGGCCTTATGGGATACGCAGTATTTT
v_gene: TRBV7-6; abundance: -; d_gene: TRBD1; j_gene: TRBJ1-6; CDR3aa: CASSLEGGQVKSPLHF; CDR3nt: TGTGCCAGCAGCTTAGAGGGGGGACAGGTAAAATCACCCCTCCACTTT
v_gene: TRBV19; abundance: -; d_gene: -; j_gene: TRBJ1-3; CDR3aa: CASSISGHGSGNTIYF; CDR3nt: TGTGCCAGTAGTATCTCGGGACACGGATCTGGAAACACCATATATTTT
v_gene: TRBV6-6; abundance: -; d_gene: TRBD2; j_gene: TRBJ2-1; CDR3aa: CASTLAGGSYNEQFF; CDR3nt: TGTGCCAGCACATTAGCGGGGGGAAGCTACAATGAGCAGTTCTTC
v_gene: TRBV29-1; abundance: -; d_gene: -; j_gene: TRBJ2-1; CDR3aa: CSVLSGVYNEQFF; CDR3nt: TGCAGCGTTCTTTCGGGAGTCTACAATGAGCAGTTCTTC
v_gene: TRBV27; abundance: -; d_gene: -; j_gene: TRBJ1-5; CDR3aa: CASSPREGQPQHF; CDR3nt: TGTGCCAGCAGTCCTCGGGAGGGTCAGCCCCAGCATTTT
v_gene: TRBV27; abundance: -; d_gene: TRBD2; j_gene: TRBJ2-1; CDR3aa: CASSSSGGHHNEQFF; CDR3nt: TGTGCCAGCAGTTCCAGCGGGGGGCATCACAATGAGCAGTTCTTC
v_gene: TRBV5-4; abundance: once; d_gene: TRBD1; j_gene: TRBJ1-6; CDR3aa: CASRSTGDSPLHF; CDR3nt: TGTGCCAGCAGGTCAACAGGGGATTCACCCCTCCACTTT
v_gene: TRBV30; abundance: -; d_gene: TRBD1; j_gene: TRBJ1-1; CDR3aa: CASLGGQGVIGAFF; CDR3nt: TGTGCCAGTCTGGGGGGACAGGGGGTGATAGGGGCTTTCTTT